Listed here are 9 T cell receptor beta chains from one sample, sequenced in a study of T cell repertoires in cytomegalovirus infection (dated by TCRdb to about 2019). Sequenced using an Illumina HiSeq 1500. TCRdb trimmed the raw reads at Q25, called clones with MiXCR and kept productive beta chains. Identical CDR3 protein sequences are pooled into one entry, listed with their most common genes and DNA. This sample is represented by tens of thousands of distinct CDR3 sequences; roughly 34% of them were singletons. The leading ten clones occupy around 70% of the sample. Antigens of these TCRs are unknown. The sequenced material came from PBMCs, sequenced either directly or after in vitro stimulation (not recorded which). The source of these receptors is a human donor in good health (CMV status not recorded). Some clones in this sample may be carry-over from other donors' samples.

The chain joins TRBV7-6 to TRBJ2-5, with D possibly being TRBD1 (6 bases). CDR3 size: 14 residues. Trimming took 4 bases from V and 5 from J, leaving 14 bases between them. In germline, CDR1 is SGHVS, CDR2 FNYEAQ. DNA for the CDR3: TGTGCCAGCAGCTCACGACAGGTTGGCGAGACCCAGTACTTC. This sequence encodes CASSSRQVGETQYF.

The genes are TRBV18 and TRBJ2-5; D uncertain. The CDR3 runs to 12 residues. Germline V CDR1 and CDR2: KGHSH, LQKENI. The germline V and J ends were trimmed by 5 bases and 2 bases, with 6 bases remaining between them. Written as DNA, the CDR3 is TGTGCCAGCTCAGGAACACAAGAGACCCAGTACTTC. Translated, it gives CASSGTQETQYF. The full variable domain, completed using reference TRBV18 and TRBJ2-5, is NAGVMQNPRHLVRRRGQEARLRCSPMKGHSHVYWYRQLPEEGLKFMVYLQKENIIDESGMPKERFSAEFPKEGPSILRIQQVVRGDSAAYFCASSGTQETQYFGPGTRLLVL.

This clonotype showed up just a few times. J is TRBJ1-4 and V is TRBV20-1, with 9 bases fitting TRBD1. CDR3 length equals 15 residues. V shed 3 bases, J shed 1 base, and the junction held 3 bases outside the gene matches. The germline gives CDR1 DFQATT, CDR2 SNEGSKA (reference sequence). The CDR3 DNA is TGCAGTGCTAGTAGGACAGGGGTAACTAATGAAAAACTGTTTTTT. Encoded protein: CSASRTGVTNEKLFF.

This clonotype counts as medium-sized (0.01 to 0.1%). This rearrangement joins TRBV7-2 to TRBJ2-1; 9 nucleotides line up with TRBD2. Trimming removed 5 bases from V and 7 bases from J; junction bases left unmatched: 15. CDR3 length: 17 residues. CDR1 and CDR2 (germline): SGHTA, FQGNSA. The CDR3 nucleotides read TGTGCCAGCAGCCGAGGGACTAGCTATCTAAGTACAAATGAGCAGTTCTTC. Translated, it gives CASSRGTSYLSTNEQFF.

The chain joins TRBV20-1 to TRBJ2-1; 11 nucleotides align to TRBD2. The V and J ends lost 4 bases and 6 bases, in that order; junction bases with no gene match: 5. CDR1 is DFQATT and CDR2 is SNEGSKA in the germline V gene (reference sequence). The CDR3 loop spans 14 amino acids. The CDR3: CSATRLAGTNEQFF. The CDR3, as DNA: TGCAGTGCTACTCGACTAGCGGGGACCAATGAGCAGTTCTTC.

The V and J genes are TRBV6-1 and TRBJ1-1; 8 nucleotides match TRBD1. The CDR3 spans 17 residues. The V gene's germline CDR1 is MNHNS and CDR2 SASEGT. The V and J ends lost 6 bases and 1 base, in that order; junction bases with no gene match: 13. CDR3 DNA: TGTGCCAGCAGGGATCGGAGACAGGGGAGACCGAACACTGAAGCTTTCTTT. The encoded protein is CASRDRRQGRPNTEAFF.

The CDR3 sequence: CASSHEGQGVGEQYF. In DNA form, the CDR3 reads TGTGCCAGCAGCCATGAAGGACAGGGGGTGGGGGAGCAGTACTTC. The V gene is TRBV4-2, the J gene TRBJ2-7, with 10 bases fitting TRBD1. The CDR3 extends over 15 amino acids. The V gene end was trimmed by 3 bases and the J gene end by 7 bases; junction bases not matched to a gene: 9. CDR1 LGHNA and CDR2 YNFKEQ come from the germline V gene.

This clonotype was observed many times. The CDR3 is CASSPRSSGPTDTQYF. As DNA, the CDR3 is TGTGCCAGCAGCCCCCGGTCTAGCGGGCCCACAGATACGCAGTATTTT. V gene TRBV13 combines with J gene TRBJ2-3; 8 bases are a match to TRBD2. The CDR3 contains 16 residues. Germline assignment: CDR1 PRHDT and CDR2 FYEKMQ (reference sequence). V was pared by 5 bases and J by 2 bases, with 9 bases of the junction left unmatched.

CDR3 coding DNA: TGTGCCAGCAGCCAGGAGCGCCAGCAGTTCTTC. This codes for CASSQERQQFF. The chain recombines TRBV6-6 with TRBJ2-1; D is unclear. The CDR3 has 11 amino acids. Trimming removed 6 bases from V and 11 bases from J, with 11 bases in between. Germline loops: CDR1 MNHNY, CDR2 SVGAGI (reference sequence).